The clone carrying this T cell receptor beta chain was detected a few times. No antigen is known for it. Collected material from alopecia areata patients comprised lesional scalp punch biopsies and peripheral blood. The sample originates from a study of CD8+ T cells in alopecia areata. Whole-study context: The duration of tofacitinib was 6 to 18 months, with 6 months off drug afterward. The study's findings and limits: Sequences from scalp samples also cover resident alphabeta T cells of normal skin. For lesional scalp, especially alopecia totalis/universalis, clonality was higher than in normal scalp.

J was trimmed by 5 bases and V by 6 bases; bases with no gene match: 5. The CDR3 is 12 amino acids. Per the germline V gene, CDR1 is SQVTM and CDR2 is ANQGSEA. In each case, RNA was isolated and then reverse transcribed into cDNA as the sequencing template. Profiled with immunoSEQ multiplex PCR; TCRdb holds only in-frame clones, not every one. The data show roughly 150,000 clones, with 45% to 55% seen just once and around 19% held by the top ten. The TCR comes from a human donor with alopecia areata. This sample comprised CD8+ T cells sorted from blood, obtained at week 0. The genes are TRBV29-1 and TRBJ2-5; 8 bases map to TRBD2. The CDR3 sequence: CSVRGGTETQYF. The CDR3 bases are TGCAGCGTGCGCGGGGGGACGGAGACCCAGTACTTC.